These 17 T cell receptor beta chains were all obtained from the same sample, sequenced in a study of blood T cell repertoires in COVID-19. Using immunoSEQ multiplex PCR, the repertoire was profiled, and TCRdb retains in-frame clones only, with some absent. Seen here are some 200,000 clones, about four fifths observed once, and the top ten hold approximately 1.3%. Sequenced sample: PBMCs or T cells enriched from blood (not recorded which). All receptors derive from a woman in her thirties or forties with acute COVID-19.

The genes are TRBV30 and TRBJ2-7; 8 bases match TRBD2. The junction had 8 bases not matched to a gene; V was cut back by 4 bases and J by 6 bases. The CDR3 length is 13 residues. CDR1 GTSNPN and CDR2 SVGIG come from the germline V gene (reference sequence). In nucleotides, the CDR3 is TGTGCCTGGAAGGTTGCGCTAGCGGGCGAGCAGTACTTC. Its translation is CAWKVALAGEQYF.

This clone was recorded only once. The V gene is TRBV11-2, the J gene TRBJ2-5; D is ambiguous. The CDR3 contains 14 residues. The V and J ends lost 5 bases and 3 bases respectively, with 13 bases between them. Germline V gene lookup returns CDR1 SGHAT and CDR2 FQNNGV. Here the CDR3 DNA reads TGTGCCAGCAGCCCTCGGCGGCAGAAAGAGACCCAGTACTTC. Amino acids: CASSPRRQKETQYF.

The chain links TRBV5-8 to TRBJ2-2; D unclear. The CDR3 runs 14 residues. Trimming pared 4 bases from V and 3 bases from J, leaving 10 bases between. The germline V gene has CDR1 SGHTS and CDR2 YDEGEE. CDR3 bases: TGTGCCAGCAGCCTCGCCGGGTACACCGGGGAGCTGTTTTTT. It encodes CASSLAGYTGELFF.

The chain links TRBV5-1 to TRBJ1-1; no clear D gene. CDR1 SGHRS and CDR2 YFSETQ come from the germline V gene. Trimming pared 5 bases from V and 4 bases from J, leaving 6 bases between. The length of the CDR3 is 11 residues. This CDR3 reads CASSGFTEAFF. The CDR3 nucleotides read TGCGCCAGCAGTGGCTTCACTGAAGCTTTCTTT. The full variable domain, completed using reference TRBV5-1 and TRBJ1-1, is KAGVTQTPRYLIKTRGQQVTLSCSPISGHRSVSWYQQTPGQGLQFLFEYFSETQRNKGNFPGRFSGRQFSNSRSEMNVSTLELGDSALYLCASSGFTEAFFGQGTRLTVV.

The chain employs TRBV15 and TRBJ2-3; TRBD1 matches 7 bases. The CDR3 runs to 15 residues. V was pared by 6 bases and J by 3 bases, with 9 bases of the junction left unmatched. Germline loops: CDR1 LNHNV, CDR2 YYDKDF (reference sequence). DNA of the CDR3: TGTGCCACCAGTCCAAAAGACAGGGCAACAGATACGCAGTATTTT. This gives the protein CATSPKDRATDTQYF.

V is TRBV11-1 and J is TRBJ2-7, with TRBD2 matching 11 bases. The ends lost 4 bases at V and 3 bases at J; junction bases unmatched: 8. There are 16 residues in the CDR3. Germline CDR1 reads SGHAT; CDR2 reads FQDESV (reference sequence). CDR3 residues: CASSSDGGTSGYEQYF. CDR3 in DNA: TGTGCCAGCAGCTCCGACGGCGGGACTAGCGGCTACGAGCAGTACTTC.

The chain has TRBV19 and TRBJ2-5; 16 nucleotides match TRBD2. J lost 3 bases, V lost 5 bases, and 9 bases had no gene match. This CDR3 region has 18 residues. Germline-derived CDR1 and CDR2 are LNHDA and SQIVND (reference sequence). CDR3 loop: CASSPGLAGGREEETQYF. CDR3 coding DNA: TGTGCCAGTAGTCCGGGACTAGCGGGAGGGCGGGAGGAAGAGACCCAGTACTTC.

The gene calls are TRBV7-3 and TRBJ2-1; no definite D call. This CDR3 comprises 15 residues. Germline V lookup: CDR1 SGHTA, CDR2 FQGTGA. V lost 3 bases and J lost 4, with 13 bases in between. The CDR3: CASSFSTLSYNEQFF. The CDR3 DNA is TGTGCCAGCAGCTTTTCTACGCTTAGTTACAATGAGCAGTTCTTC.

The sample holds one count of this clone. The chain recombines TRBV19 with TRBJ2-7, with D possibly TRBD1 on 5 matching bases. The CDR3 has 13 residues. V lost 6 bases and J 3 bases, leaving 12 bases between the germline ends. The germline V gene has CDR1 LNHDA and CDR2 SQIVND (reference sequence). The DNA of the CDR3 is TGTGCCAGTAGGGGCAGGGCTCACTACGAGCAGTACTTC. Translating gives CASRGRAHYEQYF.

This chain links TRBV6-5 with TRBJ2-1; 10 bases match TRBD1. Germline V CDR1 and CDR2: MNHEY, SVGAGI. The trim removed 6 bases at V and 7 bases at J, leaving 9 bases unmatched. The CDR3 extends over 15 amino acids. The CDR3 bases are TGTGCCAGCAGATCCGGGACAGGGGTATGGAATGAGCAGTTCTTC. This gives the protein CASRSGTGVWNEQFF.

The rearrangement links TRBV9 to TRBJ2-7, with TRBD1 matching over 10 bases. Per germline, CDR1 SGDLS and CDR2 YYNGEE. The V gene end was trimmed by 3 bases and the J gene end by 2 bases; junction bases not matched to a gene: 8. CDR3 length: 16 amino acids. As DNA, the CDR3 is TGTGCCAGCAGCGCCCCCCCGACAGGGGGCACCTACGAGCAGTACTTC. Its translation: CASSAPPTGGTYEQYF.

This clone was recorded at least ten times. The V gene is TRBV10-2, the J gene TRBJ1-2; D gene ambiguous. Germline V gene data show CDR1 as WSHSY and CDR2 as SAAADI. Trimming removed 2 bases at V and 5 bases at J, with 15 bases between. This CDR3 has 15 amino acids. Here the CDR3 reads CASSETSRGDYGYTF. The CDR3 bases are TGCGCCAGCAGTGAGACCTCCCGAGGAGATTATGGCTACACCTTC.

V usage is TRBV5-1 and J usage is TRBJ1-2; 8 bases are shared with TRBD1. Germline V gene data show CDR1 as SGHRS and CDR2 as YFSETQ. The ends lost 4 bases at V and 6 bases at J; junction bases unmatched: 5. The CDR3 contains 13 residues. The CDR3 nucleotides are TGCGCCAGCAGCCTACTGACAGGGGATGGCTACACCTTC. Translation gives CASSLLTGDGYTF.

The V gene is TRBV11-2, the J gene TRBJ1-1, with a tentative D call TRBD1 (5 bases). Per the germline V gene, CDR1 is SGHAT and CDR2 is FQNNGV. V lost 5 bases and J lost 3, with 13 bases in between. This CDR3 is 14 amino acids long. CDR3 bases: TGTGCCAGCAGCCCTCGGGGGTGGGACACTGAAGCTTTCTTT. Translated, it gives CASSPRGWDTEAFF.

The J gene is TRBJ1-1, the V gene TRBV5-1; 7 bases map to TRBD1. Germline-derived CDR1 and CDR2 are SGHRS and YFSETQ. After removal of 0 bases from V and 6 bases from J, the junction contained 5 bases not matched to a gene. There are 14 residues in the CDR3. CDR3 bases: TGCGCCAGCAGCTTGGTTGAGGGGGCCCCTGAAGCTTTCTTT. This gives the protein CASSLVEGAPEAFF.

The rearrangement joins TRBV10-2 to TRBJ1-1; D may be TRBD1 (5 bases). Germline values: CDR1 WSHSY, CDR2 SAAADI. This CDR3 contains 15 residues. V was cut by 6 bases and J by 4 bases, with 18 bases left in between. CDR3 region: CASRTAWGRGTEAFF. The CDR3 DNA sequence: TGCGCCAGCAGGACCGCATGGGGAAGGGGCACTGAAGCTTTCTTT.

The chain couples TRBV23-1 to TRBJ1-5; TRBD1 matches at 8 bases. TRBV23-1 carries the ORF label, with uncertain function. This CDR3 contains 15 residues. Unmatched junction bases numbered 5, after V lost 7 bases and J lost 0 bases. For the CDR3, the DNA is TGCGCCAGCAACCCCAGGGGGCATAGCAATCAGCCCCAGCATTTT. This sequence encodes CASNPRGHSNQPQHF.